Sequencing of this TCR beta chain was carried out in a study of PD-L1 blockade in urothelial cancer. The CDR3 runs to 15 residues. V lost 5 bases and J lost 6; bases outside the gene matches: 8. The V gene's germline CDR1 is MDHEN and CDR2 SYDVKM. Profiled with immunoSEQ multiplex PCR; TCRdb holds only in-frame clones, not every one. The table includes over 100,000 clones, under 95% detected once. Time point defined: peripheral blood 6 weeks after treatment start. This clone was detected once. This TCR came from a man aged 60-69 years with urothelial cancer. This chain uses TRBV28 with TRBJ1-3; 9 bases fit TRBD1. The sample was PBMCs, taken around atezolizumab (anti-PD-L1) treatment. CDR3 region: CASSRTGTGLNTIYF. The CDR3 DNA follows: TGTGCCAGCAGTCGCACCGGGACAGGGTTAAACACCATATATTTT.